This TCR beta chain is from a study of relationships among human T cell subsets. Notes on the study in general: Over 60% of CD8+ cytotoxic sequences came from clones with over 100 reads.

Comments on this clonotype: Its antigen is currently unknown.

From mRNA, alpha and beta CDR3 regions were amplified using semiquantitative ARM-PCR. Exponential amplification used communal superprimers after tagged nested gene-specific primers in ARM-PCR. TCRdb ran MiXCR on the multiplex PCR reads and lists one entry per CDR3 protein. Of some 13,000 distinct CDR3 sequences in the sample, around 67% were seen once. After CD25, CD56 and CD294 bead selections, the flow-through was collected as Th1 cells. The sample was CD4+ Th1 cells sorted from blood. The sequence derives from a middle-aged man in good health.

Here the CDR3 DNA reads TGCAGCGCGGGGGGCCGGACGAGGAACGAGCAGTACTTC. This gives the protein CSAGGRTRNEQYF. The chain uses TRBV29-1 and TRBJ2-7, with a tentative D call TRBD2 (7 bases). Trimming took off 7 bases at V and 5 bases at J, with 18 bases between the two ends. Germline CDR1 and CDR2: SQVTM and ANQGSEA. The length of the CDR3 is 13 residues.